These 31 T cell receptor beta chains originate from one sample sequenced in a study of T cell repertoires in ileal Crohn's disease. Generated by immunoSEQ multiplex PCR, the TCRdb table keeps only in-frame clones and is missing some. The top ten clones hold approximately 17% of a sample with 13,000 to 15,000 clones, around 80% of them seen once. Sequencing was carried out using ileal tissue. These TCRs come from an adult with Crohn's disease.

V usage is TRBV18 and J usage is TRBJ1-1, with 7 bases matching TRBD1. V shed 3 bases and J 4 bases; nucleotides not matched to a gene: 14. Germline loops: CDR1 KGHSH, CDR2 LQKENI. The CDR3 contains 17 residues. CDR3 protein: CASSPLPTGVMTTEAFF. The CDR3 DNA reads TGTGCCAGCTCACCCTTACCAACAGGGGTAATGACCACTGAAGCTTTCTTT. The whole variable domain, filled in from reference TRBV18 and TRBJ1-1, reads NAGVMQNPRHLVRRRGQEARLRCSPMKGHSHVYWYRQLPEEGLKFMVYLQKENIIDESGMPKERFSAEFPKEGPSILRIQQVVRGDSAAYFCASSPLPTGVMTTEAFFGQGTRLTVV.

The chain recombines TRBV9 with TRBJ2-2, with a tentative D call TRBD2 (7 bases). This CDR3 region has 16 residues. The germline V and J ends were trimmed by 1 base and 5 bases, with 15 bases remaining between them. The germline CDR1 and CDR2 sequences are SGDLS and YYNGEE. The CDR3 nucleotides read TGTGCCAGCAGCGTACTTCGGGGGGCTAGAACCGGGGAGCTGTTTTTT. It yields the protein CASSVLRGARTGELFF.

The rearrangement links TRBV27 to TRBJ2-1; possible D gene TRBD2, 6 bases. V gave up 2 bases and J gave up 4 bases, with 9 bases separating them. The CDR3 totals 14 residues. Germline assignment: CDR1 MNHEY and CDR2 SMNVEV (reference sequence). The CDR3 is CASSLVGTYNEQFF. In DNA form, the CDR3 reads TGTGCCAGCAGTTTAGTGGGGACTTACAATGAGCAGTTCTTC.

The chain has TRBV11-3 and TRBJ2-3, with D perhaps TRBD2 (6 bases). Per germline, CDR1 SGHNT and CDR2 YENEEA. Trimming cost V 5 bases and J 1 base, with 13 bases left between them. The CDR3 extends over 15 amino acids. CDR3: CASSAGLRGTDTQYF. In nucleotides, the CDR3 is TGTGCCAGCAGCGCGGGACTGCGGGGCACAGATACGCAGTATTTT.

The chain is built from TRBV5-1 and TRBJ2-4, with TRBD1 matching over 7 bases. This CDR3 spans 16 amino acids. J lost 3 bases, V lost 4 bases, and 10 bases had no gene match. Germline V CDR1 and CDR2: SGHRS, YFSETQ. The CDR3 DNA reads TGCGCCAGCAGCCGAGGGGGACAGAACAACAAAAACATTCAGTACTTC. Its protein product is CASSRGGQNNKNIQYF.

This clone has a handful of counts. The CDR3 loop reads CAWRRTGVANEKLFF. The DNA for the CDR3 is TGTGCCTGGAGGCGGACAGGGGTTGCTAATGAAAAACTGTTTTTT. The chain recombines TRBV30 with TRBJ1-4, with 9 bases matching TRBD1. CDR1 and CDR2 from the germline V gene are GTSNPN and SVGIG (reference sequence). With 3 bases clipped from V and 3 bases from J, the junction kept 5 bases outside the gene matches. CDR3 length: 15 amino acids.

The chain links TRBV30 to TRBJ1-2, with D unresolved. With 5 bases removed from V and 4 bases from J, the gap between germline ends came to 17 bases. Germline CDR1 GTSNPN, CDR2 SVGIG (reference sequence). The CDR3 runs to 14 residues. CDR3 region: CAWAGGKTAYGYTF. The CDR3 nucleotides are TGTGCCTGGGCGGGAGGGAAGACTGCCTATGGCTACACCTTC.

The genes are TRBV13 and TRBJ2-3; 12 positions agree with TRBD2. With 2 bases clipped from V and 2 bases from J, the junction kept 8 bases outside the gene matches. Germline CDR1 is PRHDT and CDR2 is FYEKMQ (reference sequence). The length of the CDR3 is 18 residues. For the CDR3, the DNA is TGTGCCAGCAGCTTACGGGGACTAGCGGGCGTATTCACAGATACGCAGTATTTT. It translates to CASSLRGLAGVFTDTQYF.

The chain links TRBV13 to TRBJ1-4; no definite D call. The germline gives CDR1 PRHDT, CDR2 FYEKMQ (reference sequence). The CDR3 covers 17 residues. Trimming left V 0 bases short and J 7 bases short, with 18 bases between. The DNA for the CDR3 is TGTGCCAGCAGCTTAGGGCTGAGCTCTAGGTACGGTGAAAAACTGTTTTTT. It codes for CASSLGLSSRYGEKLFF.

The rearrangement uses TRBV7-3 and TRBJ2-6; a possible D gene is TRBD2 (6 bases). This CDR3 is 17 amino acids long. The V end lost 1 base, the J end lost 1 base, and 11 bases lay between the germline ends. Germline V lookup: CDR1 SGHTA, CDR2 FQGTGA. As DNA, the CDR3 is TGTGCCAGCAGCTTAAACAGTCTAGCGTCTGGGGCCAACGTCCTGACTTTC. Translation: CASSLNSLASGANVLTF.

The CDR3 here is CASSFNYLEQFF. The CDR3 DNA reads as TGTGCCAGCAGTTTCAACTACCTTGAGCAGTTCTTC. This chain joins TRBV27 and TRBJ2-1; no clear D gene. The germline gives CDR1 MNHEY, CDR2 SMNVEV (reference sequence). The CDR3 loop spans 12 amino acids. The V end was cut by 3 bases, the J end by 9 bases, with 9 bases between.

This sequence joins TRBV6-1 and TRBJ2-7, with 7 bases fitting TRBD2. Germline values: CDR1 MNHNS, CDR2 SASEGT. The ends lost 3 bases at V and 4 bases at J; junction bases unmatched: 12. CDR3 length: 16 residues. The CDR3 spells CASSDIRSAGEYEQYF. CDR3 nucleotides: TGTGCCAGCAGTGATATAAGGTCGGCGGGGGAGTACGAGCAGTACTTC.

This chain joins TRBV18 and TRBJ1-2, with TRBD1 as a possible D gene (6 bases). The CDR3 contains 16 residues. V dropped 4 bases and J dropped 9 bases, with 24 bases sitting between them. CDR1 is KGHSH and CDR2 is LQKENI in the germline V gene. Written as DNA, the CDR3 is TGTGCCAGCTCACGACGGAGACAGGCGTGGTCCTCATGCTACACCTTC. As protein: CASSRRRQAWSSCYTF.

The chain combines TRBV5-4 with TRBJ1-1; possibly TRBD1 for D (6 bases). Germline CDR1 reads SGHNT; CDR2 reads YYREEE (reference sequence). The CDR3 length is 15 residues. Deletions cut 2 bases from V and 2 bases from J, with 13 bases between. CDR3 DNA sequence: TGTGCCAGCAGCTTCCCTTCGGACAGAAACACTGAAGCTTTCTTT. It specifies CASSFPSDRNTEAFF.

The chain joins TRBV5-1 to TRBJ2-2; TRBD2 might be the D (6 bases). CDR1 and CDR2 (germline): SGHRS, YFSETQ. Trimming cost V 4 bases and J 5 bases, with 12 bases left between them. The CDR3 is made up of 14 amino acids. The CDR3 DNA reads as TGCGCCAGCAGCCCGGGACTTCAGACCGGGGAGCTGTTTTTT. Translated: CASSPGLQTGELFF.

The rearrangement uses TRBV2 and TRBJ2-7; 11 bases agree with TRBD1. The CDR3 is 14 residues long. V shed 4 bases and J 4 bases; nucleotides not matched to a gene: 3. Germline V gene lookup returns CDR1 SNHLY and CDR2 FYNNEI. The CDR3 reads CASSVDRGLYEQYF. DNA for the CDR3: TGTGCCAGCAGTGTGGACAGGGGGCTGTACGAGCAGTACTTC.

V is TRBV19 and J is TRBJ2-1; TRBD2 is a possible D gene (5 bases). Per germline, CDR1 LNHDA and CDR2 SQIVND (reference sequence). This CDR3 comprises 14 residues. Trimming took 7 bases from V and 6 from J, leaving 16 bases between them. CDR3 in amino acids: CASNRNGESNEQFF. In nucleotides, the CDR3 is TGTGCCAGTAACCGTAACGGGGAATCCAATGAGCAGTTCTTC.

CDR3 sequence: CASSVGPVAGGPGFETQYF. The CDR3 DNA follows: TGTGCCAGCAGCGTAGGTCCGGTAGCGGGGGGGCCGGGTTTTGAGACCCAGTACTTC. V gene TRBV9 combines with J gene TRBJ2-5; 11 nucleotides line up with TRBD2. The trim removed 0 bases at V and 5 bases at J, leaving 15 bases unmatched. This CDR3 is built from 19 residues. Germline loops: CDR1 SGDLS, CDR2 YYNGEE.

This chain connects TRBV19 to TRBJ2-5; the match to TRBD1 covers 11 bases. There are 17 residues in the CDR3. The J segment lost 5 bases and the V segment lost 3 bases, leaving 11 bases of the junction unmatched. Looked up from germline, CDR1 is LNHDA and CDR2 is SQIVND (reference sequence). The CDR3 DNA follows: TGTGCCAGTAGTATCCGGACAGGGGGCGTTCTCGGGGAGACCCAGTACTTC. Translated, it gives CASSIRTGGVLGETQYF. The full variable domain, rest sourced from reference TRBV19 and TRBJ2-5, is DGGITQSPKYLFRKEGQNVTLSCEQNLNHDAMYWYRQDPGQGLRLIYYSQIVNDFQKGDIAEGYSVSREKKESFPLTVTSAQKNPTAFYLCASSIRTGGVLGETQYFGPGTRLLVL.

This clone was counted once. The rearrangement uses TRBV5-1 and TRBJ2-5; 9 bases map to TRBD2. V lost 0 bases, J lost 5 bases, and 5 bases stayed unmatched. This CDR3 has 15 amino acids. The germline CDR1 and CDR2 sequences are SGHRS and YFSETQ. CDR3 DNA: TGCGCCAGCAGCTTGGCAGCGGGGGGAGTGGAGACCCAGTACTTC. It encodes CASSLAAGGVETQYF.

The chain employs TRBV5-1 and TRBJ2-5; D not resolved. Between the trimmed V and J ends, which lost 4 bases and 3 bases, there was a span of 13 bases. This CDR3 has 14 amino acids. CDR1 SGHRS and CDR2 YFSETQ come from the germline V gene. In DNA form, the CDR3 reads TGCGCCAGCAGCATAGACTCCGGCAAAGAGACCCAGTACTTC. Translating it yields CASSIDSGKETQYF. The entire variable domain, with the rest obtained from reference TRBV5-1 and TRBJ2-5, is as follows: KAGVTQTPRYLIKTRGQQVTLSCSPISGHRSVSWYQQTPGQGLQFLFEYFSETQRNKGNFPGRFSGRQFSNSRSEMNVSTLELGDSALYLCASSIDSGKETQYFGPGTRLLVL.

J is TRBJ1-5 and V is TRBV7-2; D is ambiguous. Germline values: CDR1 SGHTA, CDR2 FQGNSA. The CDR3 contains 13 residues. With 1 base removed from V and 4 bases from J, the gap between germline ends came to 5 bases. CDR3 nucleotides: TGTGCCAGCAGCTTAGTACGGAATCAGCCCCAGCATTTT. It codes for CASSLVRNQPQHF.

This chain links TRBV2 with TRBJ1-2; D is possibly TRBD1 (5 bases). The V gene's germline CDR1 is SNHLY and CDR2 FYNNEI. V lost 4 bases, J lost 11 bases, and 20 bases lay in between. This CDR3 has 14 residues. In nucleotides, the CDR3 is TGTGCCAGCAGTGCCTCCGGGACTCTTACGGGGTACACCTTC. It is translated as CASSASGTLTGYTF.

The chain combines TRBV5-1 with TRBJ2-1; a possible D gene is TRBD2 (5 bases). The germline V gene has CDR1 SGHRS and CDR2 YFSETQ. The CDR3 length is 13 residues. V was clipped by 4 bases and J by 6 bases, with 11 bases between them. The CDR3 nucleotides are TGCGCCAGCAGCCTGGACTTCCCCAATGAGCAGTTCTTC. Residues: CASSLDFPNEQFF.

The gene calls are TRBV11-2 and TRBJ1-2, with D possibly TRBD1 on 5 matching bases. In germline, CDR1 is SGHAT, CDR2 FQNNGV. The CDR3 sequence is 15 residues long. V gave up 2 bases and J gave up 0 bases, with 10 bases separating them. The CDR3 here is CASSLRSGSNYGYTF. DNA of the CDR3: TGTGCCAGCAGCTTACGTTCAGGGTCTAACTATGGCTACACCTTC.

The chain links TRBV7-2 to TRBJ1-1, with D hard to call. V lost 4 bases and J 7 bases, leaving 16 bases between the germline ends. The CDR3 runs 14 residues. CDR1 and CDR2 (germline): SGHTA, FQGNSA. CDR3 sequence: CASSSREPYGEAFF. CDR3 nucleotide sequence: TGTGCCAGCAGCTCGAGGGAGCCTTATGGTGAAGCTTTCTTT.

The chain has TRBV5-5 and TRBJ1-2; possibly TRBD1 for D (6 bases). In germline, CDR1 is SGHKS, CDR2 YYEKEE (reference sequence). The CDR3 has 13 amino acids. V lost 4 bases, J lost 7 bases, and 14 bases lay in between. CDR3 sequence (DNA): TGTGCCAGCAGCGTAGGGGGTGGAGGTGGCTACACCTTC. This sequence encodes CASSVGGGGGYTF. The full variable domain, rest sourced from reference TRBV5-5 and TRBJ1-2, is DAGVTQSPTHLIKTRGQQVTLRCSPISGHKSVSWYQQVLGQGPQFIFQYYEKEERGRGNFPDRFSARQFPNYSSELNVNALLLGDSALYLCASSVGGGGGYTFGSGTRLTVV.

This clone was recorded only once. V is TRBV7-2 and J is TRBJ1-5; 7 bases fit TRBD1. Looked up from germline, CDR1 is SGHTA and CDR2 is FQGNSA. The V gene end was trimmed by 1 base and the J gene end by 9 bases; junction bases not matched to a gene: 9. This CDR3 is built from 15 residues. The CDR3 DNA reads as TGTGCCAGCAGCTTAGTCGACAGGGCCTTACGGCCCCAGCATTTT. Residues: CASSLVDRALRPQHF.

The table lists this clone with a few counts. The chain uses TRBV5-1 and TRBJ1-1, with TRBD1 as a possible D gene (5 bases). CDR3 length: 13 amino acids. The V gene's germline CDR1 is SGHRS and CDR2 YFSETQ. V was shortened by 2 bases and J by 5 bases, with 10 bases between the two germline ends. DNA of the CDR3: TGCGCCAGCAGCTTCAGGGAAGGGACTGAAGCTTTCTTT. As protein: CASSFREGTEAFF.

The V call is TRBV7-2, the J call TRBJ1-6; D ambiguous. The CDR3 extends over 14 amino acids. Trimming took off 3 bases at V and 7 bases at J, with 10 bases between the two ends. Germline CDR1 is SGHTA and CDR2 is FQGNSA. This CDR3 reads CASSFSPTNSPLHF. In DNA form, the CDR3 reads TGTGCCAGCAGCTTCTCACCGACAAATTCACCCCTCCACTTT.

The chain employs TRBV7-6 and TRBJ2-3, with 9 positions matching TRBD2. V was pared by 4 bases and J by 1 base, with 9 bases of the junction left unmatched. Germline CDR1 reads SGHVS; CDR2 reads FNYEAQ. This CDR3 is built from 17 residues. The CDR3 sequence is CASSSSREGWGTDTQYF. The CDR3 nucleotides are TGTGCCAGCAGCTCTTCGCGGGAGGGCTGGGGCACAGATACGCAGTATTTT.